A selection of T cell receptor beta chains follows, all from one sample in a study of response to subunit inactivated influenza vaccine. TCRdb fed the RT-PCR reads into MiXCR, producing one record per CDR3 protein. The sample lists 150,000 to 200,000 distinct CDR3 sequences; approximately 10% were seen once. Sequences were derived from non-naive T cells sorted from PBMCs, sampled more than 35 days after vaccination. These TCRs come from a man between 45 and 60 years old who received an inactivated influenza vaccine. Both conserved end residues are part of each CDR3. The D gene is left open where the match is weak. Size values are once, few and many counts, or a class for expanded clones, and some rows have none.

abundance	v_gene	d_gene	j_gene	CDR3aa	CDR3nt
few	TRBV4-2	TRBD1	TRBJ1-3	CASSQEPGTALRTIYF	TGTGCCAGCAGCCAAGAACCTGGGACAGCCCTTAGGACCATATATTTT
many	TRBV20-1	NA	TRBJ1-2	CSAPDGSYTF	TGCAGTGCGCCAGACGGCAGCTACACCTTC
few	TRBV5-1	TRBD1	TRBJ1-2	CASSSGQGAFGYTF	TGCGCCAGCAGCTCGGGACAGGGGGCCTTTGGCTACACCTTC
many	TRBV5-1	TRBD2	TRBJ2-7	CASSTGLAGTYEQYF	TGCGCCAGCAGCACGGGACTAGCGGGGACCTACGAGCAGTACTTC
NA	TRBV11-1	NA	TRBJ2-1	CASSWAGLGTEQFF	TGTGCCAGCAGCTGGGCGGGGCTAGGAACTGAGCAGTTCTTC
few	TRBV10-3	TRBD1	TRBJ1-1	CAVQGAMNTEAFF	TGTGCCGTGCAGGGGGCGATGAACACTGAAGCTTTCTTT
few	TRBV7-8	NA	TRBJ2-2	CASSPGPRTLGGELFF	TGTGCCAGCAGCCCCGGGCCTAGAACTTTAGGCGGGGAGCTGTTTTTT
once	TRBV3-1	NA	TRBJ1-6	CASSRDGNSPLHF	TGTGCCAGCAGCCGGGACGGGAATTCACCCCTCCACTTT
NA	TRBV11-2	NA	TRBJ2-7	CASSLGRVDYEQYF	TGTGCCAGCAGCTTAGGGAGGGTAGACTACGAGCAGTACTTC
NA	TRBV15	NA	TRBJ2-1	CATSRGGWDYNEQFF	TGTGCCACCAGCAGGGGGGGTTGGGACTACAATGAGCAGTTCTTC
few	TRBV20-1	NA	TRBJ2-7	CSASDPSYEQYF	TGCAGTGCCTCGGACCCCTCCTACGAGCAGTACTTC
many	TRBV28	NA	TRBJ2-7	CASSLRVGEQYF	TGTGCCAGCAGTTTAAGGGTGGGCGAGCAGTACTTC
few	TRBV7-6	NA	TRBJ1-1	CASSLVSHKGGLGTEAFF	TGTGCCAGCAGCTTAGTGAGCCACAAGGGGGGGCTGGGCACTGAAGCTTTCTTT
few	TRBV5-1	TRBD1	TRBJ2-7	CASSLGGTGSYEQYF	TGCGCCAGCAGCTTGGGCGGGACAGGGTCCTACGAGCAGTACTTC
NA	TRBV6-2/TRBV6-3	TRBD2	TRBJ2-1	CASRSPTSGGHEQFF	TGTGCCAGCAGGAGCCCGACTAGCGGGGGCCATGAGCAGTTCTTC
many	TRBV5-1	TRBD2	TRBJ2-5	CASSFSSGYQETQYF	TGCGCCAGCAGCTTTTCTAGCGGGTACCAAGAGACCCAGTACTTC
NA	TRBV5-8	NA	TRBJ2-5	CASSSKGTYQETQYF	TGTGCCAGCAGCTCAAAGGGGACCTACCAAGAGACCCAGTACTTC
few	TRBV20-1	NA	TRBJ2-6	CSASKGSGANVLTF	TGCAGTGCTAGTAAGGGATCCGGGGCCAACGTCCTGACTTTC
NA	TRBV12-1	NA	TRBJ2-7	CASGPGAMFYEQYF	TGTGCCAGCGGCCCCGGGGCGATGTTCTACGAGCAGTACTTC
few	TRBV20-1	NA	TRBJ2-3	CSATLFTDTQYF	TGCAGTGCTACTCTGTTCACAGATACGCAGTATTTT
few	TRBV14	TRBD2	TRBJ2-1	CASSSIAGPSGEQFF	TGTGCCAGCAGCTCCATAGCGGGCCCAAGCGGTGAGCAGTTCTTC
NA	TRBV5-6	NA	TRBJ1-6	CASSSTQVSNSPLHF	TGTGCCAGCAGCTCCACACAAGTTTCTAATTCACCCCTCCACTTT
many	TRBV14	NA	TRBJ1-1	CASSWGLYTEAFF	TGTGCCAGCAGCTGGGGACTGTACACTGAAGCTTTCTTT
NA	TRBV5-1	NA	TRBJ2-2	CASSFNAGSNTGELFF	TGCGCCAGCAGTTTTAATGCGGGGTCGAACACCGGGGAGCTGTTTTTT
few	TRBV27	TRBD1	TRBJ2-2	CASSPTGGFAGELFF	TGTGCCAGCAGCCCGACAGGGGGTTTCGCCGGGGAGCTGTTTTTT
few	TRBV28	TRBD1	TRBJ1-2	CASSLGQGANGYTF	TGTGCCAGCAGTCTGGGACAGGGGGCTAATGGCTACACCTTC
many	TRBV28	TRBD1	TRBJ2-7	CASNPGTVASSYEQYF	TGTGCCAGCAACCCCGGGACAGTCGCCAGCTCCTACGAGCAGTACTTC
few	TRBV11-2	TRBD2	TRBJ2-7	CASSLVRSSGRASSYEQYF	TGTGCCAGCAGCTTAGTTCGGTCTAGCGGGAGGGCTAGCTCCTACGAGCAGTACTTC
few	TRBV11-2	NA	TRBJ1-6	CASSLGPGAALHF	TGTGCCAGCAGCTTAGGACCCGGGGCGGCCCTCCACTTT
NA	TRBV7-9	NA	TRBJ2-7	CASSLSYRHWNYEQYF	TGTGCCAGCAGCTTAAGTTATAGGCATTGGAACTACGAGCAGTACTTC
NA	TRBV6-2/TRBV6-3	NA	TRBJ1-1	CASTPVAGRNTEAFF	TGTGCCAGCACCCCAGTCGCGGGGAGGAACACTGAAGCTTTCTTT
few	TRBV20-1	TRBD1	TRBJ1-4	CSAQLQGALNEKLFF	TGCAGTGCTCAATTACAGGGGGCGCTTAATGAAAAACTGTTTTTT
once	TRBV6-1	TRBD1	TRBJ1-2	CASRTGQGNYGYTF	TGTGCCAGCAGGACGGGACAGGGGAACTATGGCTACACCTTC
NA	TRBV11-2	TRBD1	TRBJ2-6	CASRRFWDRKIFSGANVLTF	TGTGCCAGCAGGCGCTTTTGGGACAGAAAAATTTTCTCTGGGGCCAACGTCCTGACTTTC
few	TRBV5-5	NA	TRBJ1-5	CASSWGQGPNQPQHF	TGTGCCAGCAGCTGGGGTCAGGGGCCAAATCAGCCCCAGCATTTT
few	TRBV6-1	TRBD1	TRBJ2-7	CASRTDRGTYEQYF	TGTGCCAGCAGAACGGACAGGGGTACGTACGAGCAGTACTTC
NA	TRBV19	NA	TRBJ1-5	CASSIIQWPQHF	TGTGCCAGTAGTATCATTCAGTGGCCCCAGCATTTT
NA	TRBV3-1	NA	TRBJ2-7	CASSQGAFAGSYEQYF	TGTGCCAGCAGCCAAGGTGCTTTTGCGGGGTCCTACGAGCAGTACTTC
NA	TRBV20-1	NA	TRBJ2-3	CSARDGQGTSSTDTQYF	TGCAGTGCTAGAGATGGGCAGGGGACATCTAGCACAGATACGCAGTATTTT
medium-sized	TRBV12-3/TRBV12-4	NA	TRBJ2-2	CASSPRRTGELFF	TGTGCCAGCAGTCCCCGCCGCACCGGGGAGCTGTTTTTT
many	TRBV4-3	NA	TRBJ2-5	CASRDARETQYF	TGCGCCAGCAGGGATGCACGGGAGACCCAGTACTTC
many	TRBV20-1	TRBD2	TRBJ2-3	CSAWGAGGPPDTQYF	TGCAGTGCTTGGGGAGCGGGGGGGCCCCCAGATACGCAGTATTTT
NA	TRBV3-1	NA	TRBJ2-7	CASTGTATGEQYF	TGTGCCAGCACCGGGACCGCGACTGGCGAGCAGTACTTC
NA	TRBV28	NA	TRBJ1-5	CASSLWGRETLHF	TGTGCCAGCAGTTTATGGGGTAGAGAGACCCTGCATTTT
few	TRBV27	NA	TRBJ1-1	CASSPGGLVGTEAFF	TGTGCCAGCAGTCCGGGGGGCCTGGTCGGGACTGAAGCTTTCTTT
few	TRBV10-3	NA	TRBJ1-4	CAISEVRHSTNEKLFF	TGTGCCATCAGTGAAGTCCGCCACTCAACTAATGAAAAACTGTTTTTT
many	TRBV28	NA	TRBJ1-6	CASSKDISSYNSPLHF	TGTGCCAGCAGCAAAGATATATCATCCTATAATTCACCCCTCCACTTT
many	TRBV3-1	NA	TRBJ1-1	CASSILNTEAFF	TGTGCCAGCAGCATTTTGAACACTGAAGCTTTCTTT
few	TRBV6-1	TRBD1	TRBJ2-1	CASMKTGSKLEQFF	TGTGCCAGCATGAAGACAGGGTCAAAGTTGGAGCAGTTCTTC
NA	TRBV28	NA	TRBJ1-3	CASSLGGLDGNTIYF	TGTGCCAGCAGCTTAGGAGGGTTAGATGGAAACACCATATATTTT
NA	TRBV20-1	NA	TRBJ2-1	CSARDRGGGGSYNEQFF	TGCAGTGCTAGAGATCGAGGGGGAGGGGGATCCTACAATGAGCAGTTCTTC
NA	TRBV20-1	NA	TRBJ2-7	CSARVAGEQYF	TGCAGTGCTAGAGTAGCCGGGGAGCAGTACTTC